Shown below are 29 T cell receptor beta chains from a single sample sequenced in a study of cytomegalovirus exposure and HLA in healthy donors. PCR used 60 Vbeta primers and 13 Jbeta primers. TCRdb's copy holds only in-frame clones and misses some; the assay was immunoSEQ multiplex PCR. This repertoire comprises 45,000 to 60,000 clones; its ten largest clones make up around 6.5%. Sequences were obtained from PBMCs. The origin of the receptors is a woman aged 40-49 years in good health and CMV-seronegative.

The chain carries TRBV19 and TRBJ2-7; D not certain. Trimming took off 4 bases at V and 5 bases at J, with 21 bases between the two ends. The CDR3 runs 16 residues. Germline V gene lookup returns CDR1 LNHDA and CDR2 SQIVND (reference sequence). The CDR3 protein is CASSTLFRQLAHEQYF. CDR3 in DNA: TGTGCCAGTAGTACCCTATTCAGGCAGCTGGCCCACGAGCAGTACTTC.

V and J are TRBV28 and TRBJ2-7; perhaps TRBD2 as D (6 bases). Per the germline V gene, CDR1 is MDHEN and CDR2 is SYDVKM. This CDR3 spans 16 amino acids. Trimming removed 2 bases at V and 4 bases at J, with 18 bases between. The CDR3 sequence is CASSLAGTSGSYEQYF. The CDR3 bases are TGTGCCAGCAGTTTAGCCGGGACTTCGGGTTCATACGAGCAGTACTTC.

The chain carries TRBV28 and TRBJ1-2, with 10 bases matching TRBD1. The CDR3 spans 15 residues. Per the germline V gene, CDR1 is MDHEN and CDR2 is SYDVKM. V lost 6 bases to trimming and J lost 2 bases; unmatched junction nucleotides: 6. In DNA, the CDR3 is TGTGCCAGCAGCTCCCCGACAGGGGGCAACTATGGCTACACCTTC. Protein: CASSSPTGGNYGYTF.

This chain connects TRBV5-1 to TRBJ2-3, with 8 bases aligning to TRBD2. Losses at the gene ends were 4 bases for V and 1 base for J; bases not matched to a gene: 11. Per germline, CDR1 SGHRS and CDR2 YFSETQ. This CDR3 has 17 residues. The DNA of the CDR3 is TGCGCCAGCAGCAACGGACCAGCGGGAGTAGGCACAGATACGCAGTATTTT. Protein sequence: CASSNGPAGVGTDTQYF.

V gene TRBV6-5 combines with J gene TRBJ2-3; D might be TRBD2 (5 bases). V shed 6 bases and J shed 2 bases, with 15 bases lying between them. The CDR3 totals 15 residues. The germline CDR1 and CDR2 sequences are MNHEY and SVGAGI. The CDR3 coding sequence is TGTGCCAGCAGGACCGCCGGGAACCCCACAGATACGCAGTATTTT. Encoded protein: CASRTAGNPTDTQYF.

V and J are TRBV6-4 and TRBJ1-6; tentatively, D is TRBD1 (5 bases). V was shortened by 1 base and J by 9 bases, with 13 bases between the two germline ends. The CDR3 sequence is 15 residues long. CDR1 and CDR2 from the germline V gene are MRHNA and SNTAGT. Here the CDR3 reads CASSDLGQGGSPLHF. CDR3 in DNA: TGTGCCAGCAGTGACTTAGGCCAGGGAGGTTCACCCCTCCACTTT.

The chain uses TRBV28 and TRBJ2-7, with a possible D match to TRBD1 (6 bases). Trimming shortened V by 4 bases and J by 3 bases, and 13 bases separated the two germline ends. The CDR3 is 14 amino acids. Germline V CDR1 and CDR2: MDHEN, SYDVKM. The CDR3 protein is CASSSGASVYEQYF. CDR3 nucleotide sequence: TGTGCCAGCAGTTCAGGGGCGTCTGTCTACGAGCAGTACTTC.

A word on this clone: At one end the junction does not follow the germline gene, possibly because of a read error. CDR3 protein: CASSPRAGEEENQYF. The CDR3 coding sequence is TGTGCCAGCAGCCCGAGAGCGGGAGAGGAAGAGAACCAGTACTTC. This sequence joins TRBV7-2 and TRBJ2-5; 8 bases are a match to TRBD2. The germline gives CDR1 SGHTA, CDR2 FQGNSA. There are 15 residues in the CDR3.

The chain joins TRBV5-1 to TRBJ2-3; 7 bases align to TRBD2. Germline loops: CDR1 SGHRS, CDR2 YFSETQ. The CDR3 contains 15 residues. Losses at the gene ends were 1 base for V and 2 bases for J; bases not matched to a gene: 4. The CDR3 DNA reads as TGCGCCAGCAGCTTGACTAGCGCCTTCACAGATACGCAGTATTTT. Its protein product is CASSLTSAFTDTQYF.

The chain has TRBV4-3 and TRBJ2-3, with 8 positions matching TRBD1. The CDR3 is 15 amino acids. V lost 6 bases and J lost 4; bases outside the gene matches: 9. The germline V gene encodes CDR1 LGHNA and CDR2 YSLEER. CDR3 in DNA: TGCGCCAGCAGACCCACAGGGGGAGTCGCAGATACGCAGTATTTT. Its protein product is CASRPTGGVADTQYF.

The chain uses TRBV4-1 and TRBJ1-4, with D hard to call. The CDR3 spans 14 residues. Germline V gene sequence: CDR1 MGHRA, CDR2 YSYEKL. Trimming cost V 4 bases and J 3 bases, with 9 bases left between them. The CDR3 DNA is TGCGCCAGCAGCCCAGGAAATGCTAATGAAAAACTGTTTTTT. It is translated as CASSPGNANEKLFF.

The chain is built from TRBV18 and TRBJ1-4; D gene ambiguous. The CDR3 covers 13 residues. The germline V and J ends were trimmed by 2 bases and 7 bases, with 8 bases remaining between them. Germline assignment: CDR1 KGHSH and CDR2 LQKENI. Here the CDR3 DNA reads TGTGCCAGCTCACCAAGGTCGGGTGAAAAACTGTTTTTT. This gives the protein CASSPRSGEKLFF.

V gene TRBV5-1 combines with J gene TRBJ2-2, with D possibly being TRBD1 (6 bases). V was clipped by 6 bases and J by 0 bases, with 12 bases between them. Germline V lookup: CDR1 SGHRS, CDR2 YFSETQ. The length of the CDR3 is 15 residues. DNA for the CDR3: TGCGCCAGCATAGGGGGAAGTACGAACACCGGGGAGCTGTTTTTT. Residues: CASIGGSTNTGELFF.

The chain links TRBV4-2 to TRBJ2-1; D is perhaps TRBD2 (7 bases). Trimming took off 4 bases at V and 1 base at J, with 17 bases between the two ends. The CDR3 extends over 17 amino acids. The germline CDR1 and CDR2 sequences are LGHNA and YNFKEQ. The CDR3 region has the DNA TGTGCCAGCAGCCTACGGGGGGCCTCTCATTCCTACAATGAGCAGTTCTTC. This gives the protein CASSLRGASHSYNEQFF.

The genes are TRBV5-1 and TRBJ2-1; 10 nucleotides line up with TRBD2. V lost 0 bases and J lost 9; bases outside the gene matches: 3. In germline, CDR1 is SGHRS, CDR2 YFSETQ. This CDR3 is 14 amino acids long. CDR3 region: CASSLEVAGGEQFF. CDR3 in DNA: TGCGCCAGCAGCTTGGAGGTAGCGGGGGGTGAGCAGTTCTTC.

V is TRBV27 and J is TRBJ1-3; D possibly corresponds to TRBD1 (5 bases). The germline CDR1 and CDR2 sequences are MNHEY and SMNVEV (reference sequence). V lost 0 bases to trimming and J lost 0 bases, with 12 bases between them. The CDR3 consists of 17 residues. The CDR3: CASSLSGATSSGNTIYF. CDR3 bases: TGTGCCAGCAGTTTATCAGGGGCCACGAGCTCTGGAAACACCATATATTTT.

V is TRBV5-5 and J is TRBJ2-3, with D possibly being TRBD1 (5 bases). This CDR3 contains 15 residues. CDR1 is SGHKS, CDR2 YYEKEE, per germline (reference sequence). V lost 0 bases and J 7 bases, leaving 15 bases between the germline ends. Here the CDR3 reads CASSLGQGYSYTQYF. CDR3 nucleotide sequence: TGTGCCAGCAGCTTGGGGCAGGGCTATTCCTATACGCAGTATTTT. The whole variable domain, filled in from reference TRBV5-5 and TRBJ2-3, reads DAGVTQSPTHLIKTRGQQVTLRCSPISGHKSVSWYQQVLGQGPQFIFQYYEKEERGRGNFPDRFSARQFPNYSSELNVNALLLGDSALYLCASSLGQGYSYTQYFGPGTRLTVL.

J is TRBJ1-6 and V is TRBV6-1; 10 bases are a match to TRBD1. J lost 7 bases, V lost 6 bases, and 3 bases had no gene match. The germline V gene has CDR1 MNHNS and CDR2 SASEGT. This CDR3 region has 14 residues. The CDR3 DNA reads as TGTGCCAGCAGCGAGGGACAGGGGAATTCACCCCTCCACTTT. It encodes CASSEGQGNSPLHF.

V is TRBV6-6 and J is TRBJ1-2; 7 bases fit TRBD1. Germline-derived CDR1 and CDR2 are MNHNY and SVGAGI (reference sequence). V trimming: 4 bases; J trimming: 4 bases; junction bases outside the gene matches: 3. The CDR3 totals 13 residues. CDR3 DNA sequence: TGTGCCAGCAGTTCGGACAGGCTCTATGGCTACACCTTC. This sequence encodes CASSSDRLYGYTF.

The chain couples TRBV30 to TRBJ1-4; 9 nucleotides agree with TRBD1. This CDR3 has 14 residues. The germline CDR1 and CDR2 sequences are GTSNPN and SVGIG (reference sequence). Trimming at V came to 2 bases and at J to 8 bases, leaving 6 bases not matched to a gene. The chain's CDR3 is CAWSTGGGLEKLFF. The CDR3 DNA follows: TGTGCCTGGAGTACAGGGGGCGGGTTAGAAAAACTGTTTTTT.

V is TRBV19 and J is TRBJ2-2, with TRBD1 matching 8 bases. Germline CDR1 and CDR2: LNHDA and SQIVND (reference sequence). V was pared by 5 bases and J by 5 bases, with 1 base of the junction left unmatched. This CDR3 region has 13 residues. CDR3 sequence reads: CASSGQGTGELFF. CDR3 bases: TGTGCCAGTAGTGGACAGGGTACCGGGGAGCTGTTTTTT.

The chain uses TRBV5-6 and TRBJ2-3; tentative D call: TRBD2 (7 bases). The germline V and J ends were trimmed by 7 bases and 0 bases, with 15 bases remaining between them. Germline V gene sequence: CDR1 SGHDT, CDR2 YYEEEE. CDR3 length: 15 residues. The DNA of the CDR3 is TGTGCCAGCTCCCCCGGGGGGCCTAGCACAGATACGCAGTATTTT. Its translation: CASSPGGPSTDTQYF.

The chain is built from TRBV19 and TRBJ1-2; no firm D call. V shed 4 bases and J shed 6 bases, with 15 bases lying between them. Germline CDR1 and CDR2: LNHDA and SQIVND (reference sequence). The CDR3 sequence is 14 residues long. The CDR3 sequence: CASSNRVEGDGYTF. In DNA, the CDR3 is TGTGCCAGTAGTAATCGTGTAGAGGGCGATGGCTACACCTTC.

The gene calls are TRBV6-5 and TRBJ1-2; D not resolved. The CDR3 runs 12 residues. V was cut by 11 bases and J by 8 bases, with 18 bases left in between. Germline-derived CDR1 and CDR2 are MNHEY and SVGAGI. In DNA, the CDR3 is TGTGCCGCCAGGCGGGCCAATAGCGGCTACACCTTC. Amino acids: CAARRANSGYTF.

The chain has TRBV11-1 and TRBJ1-1; D uncertain. V lost 5 bases and J lost 0, with 13 bases in between. The CDR3 sequence is 15 residues long. CDR1 is SGHAT, CDR2 FQDESV, per germline (reference sequence). DNA for the CDR3: TGTGCCAGCAGCCCGAAATTGAGCTTGAACACTGAAGCTTTCTTT. Translation: CASSPKLSLNTEAFF.

V gene TRBV5-4 combines with J gene TRBJ2-7; TRBD2 matches 15 bases. Germline lookup yields CDR1 SGHNT and CDR2 YYREEE (reference sequence). This CDR3 is 18 amino acids long. The V gene end was trimmed by 0 bases and the J gene end by 6 bases; junction bases not matched to a gene: 10. Written as DNA, the CDR3 is TGTGCCAGCAGCTTGGCCTTGGGGACTAGCGGGAGGATCGGCGAGCAGTACTTC. Translating gives CASSLALGTSGRIGEQYF.

V and J are TRBV5-8 and TRBJ1-5, with D hard to call. This CDR3 is 18 amino acids long. Trimming left V 4 bases short and J 0 bases short, with 20 bases between. Germline V lookup: CDR1 SGHTS, CDR2 YDEGEE. CDR3 protein: CASSRRRPGGDSNQPQHF. DNA for the CDR3: TGTGCCAGCAGCCGAAGGAGGCCCGGCGGGGATAGCAATCAGCCCCAGCATTTT. The whole variable domain, filled in from reference TRBV5-8 and TRBJ1-5, reads EAGVTQSPTHLIKTRGQQATLRCSPISGHTSVYWYQQALGLGLQFLLWYDEGEERNRGNFPPRFSGRQFPNYSSELNVNALELEDSALYLCASSRRRPGGDSNQPQHFGDGTRLSIL.

The rearrangement joins TRBV4-1 to TRBJ2-2, with 9 bases aligning to TRBD2. Germline assignment: CDR1 MGHRA and CDR2 YSYEKL. This CDR3 is 18 amino acids long. V shed 0 bases, J shed 2 bases, and the junction held 7 bases outside the gene matches. CDR3 protein: CASSQEIRLAENTGELFF. The CDR3 coding sequence is TGCGCCAGCAGCCAAGAGATTAGACTAGCGGAAAACACCGGGGAGCTGTTTTTT.

The chain carries TRBV4-3 and TRBJ2-6; maybe TRBD2 (5 bases). CDR3 length: 17 residues. V shed 0 bases and J shed 0 bases, with 9 bases lying between them. Germline V gene lookup returns CDR1 LGHNA and CDR2 YSLEER. CDR3 in amino acids: CASSQEEVSSGANVLTF. The CDR3 DNA is TGCGCCAGCAGCCAAGAGGAGGTTAGCTCTGGGGCCAACGTCCTGACTTTC.